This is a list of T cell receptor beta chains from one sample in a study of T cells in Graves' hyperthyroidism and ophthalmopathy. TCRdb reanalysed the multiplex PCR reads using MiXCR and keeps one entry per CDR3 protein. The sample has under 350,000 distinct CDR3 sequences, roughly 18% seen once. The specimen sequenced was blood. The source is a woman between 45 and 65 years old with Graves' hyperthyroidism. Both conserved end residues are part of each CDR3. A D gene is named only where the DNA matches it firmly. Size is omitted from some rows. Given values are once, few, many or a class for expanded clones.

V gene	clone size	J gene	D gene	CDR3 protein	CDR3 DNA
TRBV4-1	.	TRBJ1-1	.	CASSQVKRGATEAFF	TGCGCCAGCAGCCAAGTAAAAAGGGGGGCAACTGAAGCTTTCTTT
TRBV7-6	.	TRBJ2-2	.	CASSLPRGALANGSTGELFF	TGTGCCAGCAGCCTCCCCAGGGGGGCCCTCGCAAACGGGAGCACCGGGGAGCTGTTTTTT
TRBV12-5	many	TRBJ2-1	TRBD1	CASGSQGGVNNEQFF	TGTGCTAGTGGTTCACAGGGGGGAGTTAACAATGAGCAGTTCTTC
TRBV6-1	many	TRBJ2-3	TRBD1	CASRRTGADTDTQYF	TGTGCCAGCAGACGGACAGGGGCCGACACAGATACGCAGTATTTT
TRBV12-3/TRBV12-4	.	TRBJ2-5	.	CASSFLGSSRPQYF	TGTGCCAGCAGTTTTTTGGGGTCCTCACGGCCCCAGTACTTC
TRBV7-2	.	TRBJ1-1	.	CASSRGPNDHEAFF	TGTGCCAGCAGCCGCGGGCCGAACGATCATGAAGCTTTCTTT
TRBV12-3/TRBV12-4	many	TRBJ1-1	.	CASSEGGLGKSEAFF	TGTGCCAGCAGTGAAGGGGGTTTGGGCAAGAGTGAAGCTTTCTTT
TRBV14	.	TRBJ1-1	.	CASSPPQAFF	TGTGCCAGCAGCCCCCCCCAAGCTTTCTTT
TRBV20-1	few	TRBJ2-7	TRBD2	CSAALTGLAYEQYF	TGCAGTGCTGCCCTCACTGGACTAGCCTACGAGCAGTACTTC
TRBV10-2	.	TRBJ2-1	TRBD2	CASSESTSGYNEQFF	TGCGCCAGCAGTGAGTCCACTAGCGGTTACAATGAGCAGTTCTTC
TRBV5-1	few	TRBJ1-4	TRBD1	CASSPTQGSNEKLFF	TGCGCCAGCAGCCCGACACAGGGGTCTAATGAAAAACTGTTTTTT
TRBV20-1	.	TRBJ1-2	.	CSARGGVGYGYTF	TGCAGTGCTAGAGGAGGGGTAGGGTATGGCTACACCTTC